These 7 T cell receptor beta chains share one sample of origin, sequenced in a study of somatic mutations in cytotoxic T cells in rheumatoid arthritis. The repertoire was sequenced with immunoSEQ multiplex PCR; TCRdb's copy has only in-frame clones and lacks some. The table lists 15,000 to 20,000 clones, less than 80% of them singletons. The material sequenced was CD8+ T cells sorted from blood. The receptors were gathered from a man aged 60 to 69 in good health.

Sample share makes this clone medium-sized. The rearrangement links TRBV4-1 to TRBJ1-1; 8 bases line up with TRBD1. Germline V gene lookup returns CDR1 MGHRA and CDR2 YSYEKL. The junction had 6 bases not matched to a gene; V was cut back by 3 bases and J by 0 bases. CDR3 size: 16 residues. The CDR3 is CASSQLTGAMNTEAFF. Written as DNA, the CDR3 is TGCGCCAGCAGCCAGCTGACAGGGGCCATGAACACTGAAGCTTTCTTT.

The gene calls are TRBV7-9 and TRBJ2-7; D not resolved. The CDR3 has 12 amino acids. From germline, CDR1 is SEHNR and CDR2 FQNEAQ (reference sequence). V lost 5 bases and J 4 bases, leaving 9 bases between the germline ends. CDR3 in amino acids: CASSPLTYEQYF. As DNA, the CDR3 is TGTGCCAGCAGCCCCTTGACTTACGAGCAGTACTTC.

V gene TRBV4-1 combines with J gene TRBJ2-3; TRBD2 agrees at 7 bases. V lost 1 base and J lost 7; bases outside the gene matches: 8. CDR1 is MGHRA and CDR2 is YSYEKL in the germline V gene. There are 15 residues in the CDR3. The CDR3 region is CASSQVRGSSYTQYF. The CDR3 DNA reads as TGCGCCAGCAGCCAAGTGCGGGGGTCTAGTTATACGCAGTATTTT.

The chain has TRBV10-3 and TRBJ1-2; D may be TRBD1 (6 bases). The CDR3 has 13 amino acids. CDR1 is ENHRY, CDR2 SYGVKD, per germline. The V end lost 3 bases, the J end lost 4 bases, and 9 bases lay between the germline ends. The DNA for the CDR3 is TGTGCCATCAGTGATGGGACACCCTATGGCTACACCTTC. It encodes CAISDGTPYGYTF.

The chain joins TRBV6-5 to TRBJ2-7; TRBD1 is a possible D gene (5 bases). The germline gives CDR1 MNHEY, CDR2 SVGAGI. The CDR3 spans 15 residues. V was trimmed by 4 bases and J by 2 bases, leaving 15 bases between them. CDR3 protein: CASSSLLRVPYEQYF. DNA of the CDR3: TGTGCCAGCAGTTCTCTCCTCAGGGTCCCCTACGAGCAGTACTTC.

V and J are TRBV7-3 and TRBJ2-7; 9 bases match TRBD2. Trimming removed 5 bases from V and 3 bases from J; junction bases left unmatched: 5. The germline V gene encodes CDR1 SGHTA and CDR2 FQGTGA. The CDR3 has 14 amino acids. The CDR3 is CASSPLAGDYEQYF. CDR3 bases: TGTGCCAGCAGCCCCTTAGCGGGAGACTACGAGCAGTACTTC.

The rearrangement joins TRBV11-3 to TRBJ2-3, with D unclear. V lost 4 bases to trimming and J lost 3 bases, with 8 bases between them. Germline V CDR1 and CDR2: SGHNT, YENEEA. The CDR3 loop spans 13 amino acids. CDR3 nucleotides: TGTGCCAGCAGCTCCAGAGGAACAGATACGCAGTATTTT. Translating it yields CASSSRGTDTQYF.